Listed below are T cell receptor beta chains from one sample, sequenced in a study of cytomegalovirus exposure and HLA in healthy donors. Clones were read by immunoSEQ multiplex PCR, and TCRdb kept only the in-frame ones, dropping some. Of some 120,000 clones listed, about 80% are singletons. The sample comprised PBMCs. The receptors originated from a man younger than 35 in good health and CMV-seronegative. Each CDR3 is given with its conserved first and last residue. D genes are given only for firm matches. The listing skips clone size in some rows; elsewhere it reads once, few, many or a size class.

d_call	clone_size	v_call	j_call	cdr3_nt	cdr3_aa
.	.	TRBV18	TRBJ2-5	TGTGCCAGCTCGCGGGACAGACAAGAGACCCAGTACTTC	CASSRDRQETQYF
.	.	TRBV7-8	TRBJ1-6	TGTGCCAGCAGCTTAAACTTAGACTCACCAAATTCACCCCTCCACTTT	CASSLNLDSPNSPLHF
TRBD2	.	TRBV11-2	TRBJ2-5	TGTGCCAGCAGCTACCGACCCCGACTAGCGGACGAAGAGACCCAGTACTTC	CASSYRPRLADEETQYF
TRBD2	.	TRBV7-9	TRBJ2-7	TGTGCCAGCAGCCCCGGGACTAGCTACTACGAGCAGTACTTC	CASSPGTSYYEQYF
TRBD1	.	TRBV4-1	TRBJ2-7	TGCGCCAGCAGACAGGACAGGGGTCCCTACGAGCAGTACTTC	CASRQDRGPYEQYF
.	.	TRBV5-1	TRBJ2-5	TGCGCCAGCAGCGCCGCCCAAGCGGGAGAGACCCAGTACTTC	CASSAAQAGETQYF
.	.	TRBV6-5	TRBJ1-6	TGTGCCAGCAAGGGGGGGGGCGCCTATAATTCACCCCTCCACTTT	CASKGGGAYNSPLHF
.	.	TRBV9	TRBJ2-7	TGTGCCAGCAGCGTAGATTTCGGCGGCTACGAGCAGTACTTC	CASSVDFGGYEQYF
.	few	TRBV5-1	TRBJ1-6	TGCGCCAGCAGCTTGGGTCCCGGGGTTAATTCACCCCTCCACTTT	CASSLGPGVNSPLHF
TRBD2	.	TRBV5-4	TRBJ2-1	TGTGCCAGCAGCCCACCCGGGCTAGCGGGGTACAATGAGCAGTTCTTC	CASSPPGLAGYNEQFF
TRBD2	.	TRBV5-4	TRBJ2-1	TGTGCCAGCAGCTTGGATTTCGGGTGGGCTAGCGGGAGAGAGGAGCAGTTCTTC	CASSLDFGWASGREEQFF
TRBD1	.	TRBV4-3	TRBJ2-7	TGCGCCAGCAGCCAAGATTTTAGGCAGGGGGCCTACGAGCAGTACTTC	CASSQDFRQGAYEQYF
.	.	TRBV5-6	TRBJ1-1	TGTGCCAGCAGCTTGGCGGGGAGGAGCACTGAAGCTTTCTTT	CASSLAGRSTEAFF
.	.	TRBV28	TRBJ2-5	TGTGCCAGCAATTTACGGGACTTAACCGGAGAGACCCAGTACTTC	CASNLRDLTGETQYF
.	.	TRBV21-1	TRBJ2-5	TGTGCCAGCAGCAAAGCCCACCCTAGCGGGAGGAGGCAAGTAGGAGAGACCCAGTACTTC	CASSKAHPSGRRQVGETQYF
.	.	TRBV18	TRBJ2-1	TGTGCCAGCTCACCCTCGGACAAATACAATGAGCAGTTCTTC	CASSPSDKYNEQFF
TRBD2	.	TRBV6-1	TRBJ2-1	TGTGCCAGCAGCCCCGGGACTAGCTATGTGGATGAGCAGTTCTTC	CASSPGTSYVDEQFF
.	.	TRBV7-9	TRBJ2-5	TGTGCCAGCAGCCGAGGAACAGGGACCGACGAGACCCAGTACTTC	CASSRGTGTDETQYF
.	few	TRBV6-1	TRBJ1-5	TGTGCCAGCAGTGAAGGGTGGGGGGCCCAGCATTTT	CASSEGWGAQHF
.	.	TRBV6-5	TRBJ2-7	TGTGCCAGCAGGAAGGGGGGGGTCACGGGCTACGAGCAGTACTTC	CASRKGGVTGYEQYF
TRBD1	.	TRBV18	TRBJ1-5	TGTGCCAGCTCAAAGGACAGGCAAAATCAGCCCCAGCATTTT	CASSKDRQNQPQHF
TRBD2	once	TRBV19	TRBJ2-7	TGTGCCAGTAGGGCCAGCGGGGACTCCTACGAGCAGTACTTC	CASRASGDSYEQYF
TRBD1	large	TRBV4-3	TRBJ2-7	TGCGCCAGCAGCCAAGCTCTGGGACAGGGGAGCGACGAGCAGTACTTC	CASSQALGQGSDEQYF
TRBD2	.	TRBV15	TRBJ2-5	TGTGCCACCAGCAAAGATCCGGGAGGAGGGGAGACCCAGTACTTC	CATSKDPGGGETQYF
.	few	TRBV2	TRBJ1-5	TGTGCCAGCAGCTTGACAGATAGCAATCAGCCCCAGCATTTT	CASSLTDSNQPQHF
.	few	TRBV18	TRBJ1-5	TGTGCCAGCTCCCCGGGGGGGAGTCAGCCCCAGCATTTT	CASSPGGSQPQHF
.	.	TRBV11-1	TRBJ1-2	TGTGCCAGCAGCCCGACCACAGGTCCACATGGCTACACCTTC	CASSPTTGPHGYTF
.	.	TRBV5-4	TRBJ2-7	TGTGCCAGCAGCCACGGGGACTCCTCCTACGAGCAGTACTTC	CASSHGDSSYEQYF
.	once	TRBV19	TRBJ1-5	TGTGCCAGTAGTGCCGCGGGGGGATTCGAACAGCCCCAGCATTTT	CASSAAGGFEQPQHF
TRBD2	.	TRBV7-7	TRBJ2-2	TGTGCCAGTCAAGCGGGAGGGCCGGGCACCGGGGAGCTGTTTTTT	CASQAGGPGTGELFF
TRBD1	.	TRBV7-2	TRBJ2-1	TGTGCCAGCAGCACAGGGGCCGGGACGCAATACAATGAGCAGTTCTTC	CASSTGAGTQYNEQFF
TRBD2	.	TRBV15	TRBJ2-7	TGTGCCACCAGCAGAGAACTAGCGGGATATGGCGAGCAGTACTTC	CATSRELAGYGEQYF
.	few	TRBV19	TRBJ2-1	TGTGCCAGTAAGTACGTAGCGAGGGGGAAGAGTGAGCAGTTCTTC	CASKYVARGKSEQFF
.	.	TRBV18	TRBJ1-1	TGTGCCAGCTCACCACGAGACGGCGGAACTGAAGCTTTCTTT	CASSPRDGGTEAFF
TRBD2	.	TRBV30	TRBJ2-3	TGTGCCTGGACGAAGCGGGAGTCAGATACGCAGTATTTT	CAWTKRESDTQYF
.	.	TRBV9	TRBJ2-1	TGTGCCAGCACCATAGGAGGGAACGCCTACAATGAGCAGTTCTTC	CASTIGGNAYNEQFF
TRBD1	few	TRBV7-9	TRBJ1-2	TGTGCCAGCAGCATGGACAGGGAGACCTATGGCTACACCTTC	CASSMDRETYGYTF
.	.	TRBV11-3	TRBJ1-3	TGTGCCAGCAGCTTACCTCGGGTCTCTGGAAACACCATATATTTT	CASSLPRVSGNTIYF
TRBD2	.	TRBV7-8	TRBJ2-3	TGTGCCAGCAGCTTCAGGACTAGCGTTAGCACAGATACGCAGTATTTT	CASSFRTSVSTDTQYF
.	.	TRBV6-1	TRBJ1-2	TGTGCCAGCGGGGGAGGAAACTATGGCTACACCTTC	CASGGGNYGYTF
.	.	TRBV9	TRBJ2-5	TGTGCCAGCAGCGTAGACGGGCTAGCGCAGACCCAGTACTTC	CASSVDGLAQTQYF